This paragraph reports one T cell receptor beta chain. Its antigen is unidentified. This record comes from a study of Ad26.COV2.S vaccination and SARS-CoV-2 variants. The treatment denotes: around 19 received Ad26.COV2.S at low or high dose, single or two shots; several received placebo; per-sample allocation not given. Sample collection was performed on day 63 after the first vaccine or placebo injection. Germline trimming cut 8 bases from V and 3 bases from J; bases unmatched to any gene: 10. The CDR3 has 15 amino acids. Germline CDR1 is MNHEY and CDR2 is SVGAGI. Sequencing was performed with immunoSEQ multiplex PCR; in TCRdb, only in-frame clones are kept and a portion is missing. The data show some 320,000 clones, 85% to 90% seen once. The study's findings and limits: TCR breadth and depth estimates may have understated total T cell responses. It was found that vaccine and placebo recipients had similar non-spike TCR breadth.

The source was peripheral blood, collected in a trial of Ad26.COV2.S vaccine versus placebo. This TCR was sampled from a person between 18 and 65 years old who received the Ad26.COV2.S COVID-19 vaccine or a placebo. The chain is built from TRBV6-5 and TRBJ1-5; 7 bases align to TRBD1. As DNA, the CDR3 is TGTGCCAGCCCCACCGAGGGGGCGTTCAATCAGCCCCAGCATTTT. Amino acids: CASPTEGAFNQPQHF.